The clone carrying this TCR beta chain was counted only a few times. Its matching antigen is unknown. The data belong to a study of vaccination and CD4 T cells after COVID-19. Study in general: Six men and four women formed the convalescents, two being Hispanic.

Sequencing of DNA taken from cultured CD4+ T cells relied on the Oncomine TCR Beta short-read assay. TCRdb itself ran the PCR reads through MiXCR, one entry per CDR3 protein. This sample has some 16,000 distinct CDR3 sequences; 35% to 50% occur once, and the top ten carry 7.3%. The junction had 9 bases not matched to a gene; V was cut back by 2 bases and J by 4 bases. From germline, CDR1 is MNHEY and CDR2 SVGAGI. The CDR3 extends over 16 amino acids. Sample treatment: roughly 11-day PBMC culture with coronavirus spike peptide pools or control peptides (ViraFEST assay). This clonotype originated in a human donor who had recovered from COVID-19. The chain combines TRBV6-5 with TRBJ1-2; 8 bases are a match to TRBD1. Material: CD4+ T cells from blood, cultured in vitro, obtained after SARS-CoV-2 vaccination. This chain's CDR3 is CASSYLQGGPSYGYTF. The CDR3 region has the DNA TGTGCCAGCAGTTACCTACAGGGGGGTCCCTCCTATGGCTACACCTTC.